This TCR beta chain was captured in a study of T cells in women clearing cervical HPV infection. The CDR3 is 14 amino acids. Germline values: CDR1 DFQATT, CDR2 SNEGSKA (reference sequence). V was pared by 0 bases and J by 0 bases, with 6 bases between. immunoSEQ multiplex PCR used an average of roughly 1,100 ng genomic DNA. The assay was immunoSEQ multiplex PCR, and TCRdb's table has in-frame clones only and misses some. This table holds about 23,000 clones. About this clone: Its cognate antigen is unknown. The read halts 3 residues ahead of the CDR3 end, with the missing end drawn from the germline J gene.

Study results and limitations: TRBV6-7 abundance was lower in cases than controls (roughly 0.11% versus 0.16%).

Sequencing was done on a sample of blood buffy coat. The sequence was obtained from a woman aged 18-69 years with a cervical HPV16 infection that either progressed to CIN3+ or cleared (not recorded which). The chain recombines TRBV20-1 with TRBJ1-3; no definite D call. The CDR3 sequence: CSARDGVSGNTIYF. Incomplete CDR3 DNA: TGCAGTGCTAGAGACGGGGTCTCTGGAAACACC.